This T cell receptor (beta chain) comes out of a study of blood T cell repertoires in COVID-19. Study-wide background: Whether acute or convalescent, the COVID-19 samples came from the United States, Italy and Spain. T cells, B-cell-depleted T cells, or PBMCs provided the cDNA or gDNA that served as material.

How the authors handled the data: Reference gene primer amplification yielded estimated nucleated cell counts. The protocol was immunoSEQ multiplex PCR, while the TCRdb copy is restricted to in-frame clones and leaves out a portion. The V and J calls and the clone size are those of that table, but D and trimming were determined from the DNA. This table holds some 370,000 clones, roughly 80% found once. This clone was counted a single time. Participant age was 18 to 89 years, and participants resided in 24 US areas. This CDR3 has 18 amino acids. Germline values: CDR1 MNHNY, CDR2 SVGAGI (reference sequence). After removal of 6 bases from V and 5 bases from J, the junction contained 14 bases not matched to a gene.

The receptor comes from a woman aged 50 to 60 who had recovered from COVID-19. Sequenced sample: PBMCs or T cells enriched from blood (not recorded which). The V and J genes are TRBV6-6 and TRBJ1-5; 12 bases match TRBD1. This chain's CDR3 is CASSRTAGTGGSYQPQHF. The CDR3, as DNA: TGTGCCAGCAGCCGAACCGCCGGGACAGGGGGCTCTTATCAGCCCCAGCATTTT.